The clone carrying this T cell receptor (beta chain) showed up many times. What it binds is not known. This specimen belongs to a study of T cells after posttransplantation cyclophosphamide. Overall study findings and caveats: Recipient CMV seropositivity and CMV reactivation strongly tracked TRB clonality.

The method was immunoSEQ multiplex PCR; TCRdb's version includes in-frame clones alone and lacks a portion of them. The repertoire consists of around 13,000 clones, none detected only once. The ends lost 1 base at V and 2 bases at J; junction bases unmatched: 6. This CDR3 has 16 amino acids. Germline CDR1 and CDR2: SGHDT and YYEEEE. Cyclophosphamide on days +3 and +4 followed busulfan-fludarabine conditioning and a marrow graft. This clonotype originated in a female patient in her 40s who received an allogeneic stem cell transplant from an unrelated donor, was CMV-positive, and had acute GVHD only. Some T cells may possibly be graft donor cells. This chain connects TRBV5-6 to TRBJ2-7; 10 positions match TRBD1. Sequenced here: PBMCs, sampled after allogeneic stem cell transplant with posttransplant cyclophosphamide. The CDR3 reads CASSLPRQGAPYEQYF. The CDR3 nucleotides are TGTGCCAGCAGCTTGCCAAGACAGGGGGCTCCCTACGAGCAGTACTTC.